This T cell receptor beta chain originates from a study of early T cells in non-severe SARS-CoV-2 infection. There are 14 residues in the CDR3. Between the trimmed V and J ends, which lost 1 base and 2 bases, there was a span of 7 bases. CDR1 and CDR2 (germline): SGHVS, FQNEAQ. Attachment of unique molecular identifiers to individual cDNA molecules was performed. TCRdb processed the 5' RACE reads anew with MiXCR; each CDR3 protein has one entry. The sample has some 25,000 distinct CDR3 sequences, 5.4% seen once. This clonotype has a count of ten or more. The sequenced material came from whole blood. The sequence was collected from an adult who was a healthcare worker with PCR-confirmed SARS-CoV-2 infection or an uninfected control (not recorded which). This sequence joins TRBV7-8 and TRBJ2-3, with a possible D match to TRBD1 (5 bases). The CDR3 region is CASSLGQNTDTQYF. The CDR3 DNA sequence: TGTGCCAGCAGCTTAGGACAGAACACAGATACGCAGTATTTT.